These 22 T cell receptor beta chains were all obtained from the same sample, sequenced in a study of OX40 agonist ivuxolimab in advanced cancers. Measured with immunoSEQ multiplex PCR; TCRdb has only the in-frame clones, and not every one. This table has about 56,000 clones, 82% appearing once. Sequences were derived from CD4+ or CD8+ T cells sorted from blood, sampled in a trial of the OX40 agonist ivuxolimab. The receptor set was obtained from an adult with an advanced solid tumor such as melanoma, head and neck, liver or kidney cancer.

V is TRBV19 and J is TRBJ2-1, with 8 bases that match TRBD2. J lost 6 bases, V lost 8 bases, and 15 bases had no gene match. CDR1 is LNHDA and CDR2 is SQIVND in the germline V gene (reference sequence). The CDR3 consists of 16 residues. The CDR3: CASGPVGSGIPNEQFF. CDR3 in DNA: TGTGCCAGTGGCCCCGTTGGTAGCGGGATCCCCAATGAGCAGTTCTTC.

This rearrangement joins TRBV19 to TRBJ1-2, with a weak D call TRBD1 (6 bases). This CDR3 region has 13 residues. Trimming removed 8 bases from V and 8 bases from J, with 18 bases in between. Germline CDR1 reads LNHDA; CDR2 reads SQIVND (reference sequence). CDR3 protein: CASQRGQVEGYTF. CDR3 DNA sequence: TGTGCCAGTCAAAGGGGACAAGTGGAAGGCTACACCTTC.

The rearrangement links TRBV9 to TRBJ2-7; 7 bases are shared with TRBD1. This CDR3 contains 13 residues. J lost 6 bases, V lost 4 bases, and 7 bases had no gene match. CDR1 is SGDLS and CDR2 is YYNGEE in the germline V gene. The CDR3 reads CASSFGQDSEQYF. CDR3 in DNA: TGTGCCAGCAGCTTTGGACAGGACAGCGAGCAGTACTTC.

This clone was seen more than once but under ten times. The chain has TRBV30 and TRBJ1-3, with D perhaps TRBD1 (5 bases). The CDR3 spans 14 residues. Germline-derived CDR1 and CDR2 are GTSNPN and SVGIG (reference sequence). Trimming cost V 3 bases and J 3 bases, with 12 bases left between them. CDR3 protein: CAWRSGSFGNTIYF. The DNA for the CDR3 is TGTGCCTGGAGATCAGGGTCCTTTGGAAACACCATATATTTT.

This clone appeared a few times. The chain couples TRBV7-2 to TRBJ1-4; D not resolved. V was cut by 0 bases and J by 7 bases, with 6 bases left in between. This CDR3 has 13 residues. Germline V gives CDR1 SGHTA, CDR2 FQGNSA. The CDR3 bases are TGTGCCAGCAGCTTAGCCGGTCTTGAAAAACTGTTTTTT. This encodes CASSLAGLEKLFF.

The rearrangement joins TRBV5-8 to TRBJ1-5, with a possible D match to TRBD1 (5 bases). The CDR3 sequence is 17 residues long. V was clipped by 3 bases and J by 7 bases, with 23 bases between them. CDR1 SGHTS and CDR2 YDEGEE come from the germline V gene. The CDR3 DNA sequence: TGTGCCAGCAGCTCCATTTTCCTGTCCGACAGTACCCAGCCCCAGCATTTT. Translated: CASSSIFLSDSTQPQHF.

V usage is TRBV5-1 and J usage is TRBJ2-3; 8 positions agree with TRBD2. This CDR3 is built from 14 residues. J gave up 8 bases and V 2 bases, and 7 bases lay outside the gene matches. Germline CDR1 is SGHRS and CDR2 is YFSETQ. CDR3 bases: TGCGCCAGCAGCTTTGGAGCGGGGGATGGTACGCAGTATTTT. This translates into CASSFGAGDGTQYF.

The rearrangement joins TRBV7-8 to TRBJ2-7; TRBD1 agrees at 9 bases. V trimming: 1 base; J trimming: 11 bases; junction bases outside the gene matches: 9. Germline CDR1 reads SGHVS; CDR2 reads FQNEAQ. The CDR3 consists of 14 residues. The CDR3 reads CASSLEPQGAREYF. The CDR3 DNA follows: TGTGCCAGCAGCTTAGAGCCACAGGGGGCGAGGGAGTACTTC. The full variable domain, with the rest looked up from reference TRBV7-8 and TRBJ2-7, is GAGVSQSPRYKVAKRGQDVALRCDPISGHVSLFWYQQALGQGPEFLTYFQNEAQLDKSGLPSDRFFAERPEGSVSTLKIQRTQQEDSAVYLCASSLEPQGAREYFGPGTRLTVT.

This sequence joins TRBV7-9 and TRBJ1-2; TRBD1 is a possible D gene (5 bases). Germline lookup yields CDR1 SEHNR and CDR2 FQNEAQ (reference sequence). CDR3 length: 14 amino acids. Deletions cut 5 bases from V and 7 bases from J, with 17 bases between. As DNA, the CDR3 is TGTGCCAGCAGCATAGAGACTAGGGGAGCTGGCTACACCTTC. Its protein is CASSIETRGAGYTF.

The CDR3 coding sequence is TGTGCCAGCAGTCCCCGGAGATCAAATGAGCAGTTCTTC. Residues: CASSPRRSNEQFF. The chain employs TRBV6-6 and TRBJ2-1; the D is unclear. The germline V gene encodes CDR1 MNHNY and CDR2 SVGAGI (reference sequence). The CDR3 totals 13 residues. V dropped 5 bases and J dropped 7 bases, with 12 bases sitting between them.

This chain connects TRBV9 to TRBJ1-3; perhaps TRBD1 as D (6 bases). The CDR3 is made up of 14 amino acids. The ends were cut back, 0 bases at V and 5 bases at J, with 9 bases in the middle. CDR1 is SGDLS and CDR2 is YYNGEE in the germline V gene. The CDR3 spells CASSVGQDRNTIYF. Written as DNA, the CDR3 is TGTGCCAGCAGCGTAGGACAGGATAGAAACACCATATATTTT.

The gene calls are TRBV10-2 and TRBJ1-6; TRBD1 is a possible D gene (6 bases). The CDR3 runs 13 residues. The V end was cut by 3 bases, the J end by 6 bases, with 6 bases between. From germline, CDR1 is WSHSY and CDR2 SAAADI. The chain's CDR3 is CASSDRGNSPLHF. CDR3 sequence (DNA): TGCGCCAGCAGTGACAGGGGTAATTCACCCCTCCACTTT.

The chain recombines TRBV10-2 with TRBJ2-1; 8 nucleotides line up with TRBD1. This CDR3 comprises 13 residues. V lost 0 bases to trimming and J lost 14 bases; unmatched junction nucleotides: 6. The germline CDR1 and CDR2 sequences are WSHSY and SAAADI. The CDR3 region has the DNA TGCGCCAGCAGTGAGTCGACCAGGGGGCGGGAGTTCTTC. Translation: CASSESTRGREFF.

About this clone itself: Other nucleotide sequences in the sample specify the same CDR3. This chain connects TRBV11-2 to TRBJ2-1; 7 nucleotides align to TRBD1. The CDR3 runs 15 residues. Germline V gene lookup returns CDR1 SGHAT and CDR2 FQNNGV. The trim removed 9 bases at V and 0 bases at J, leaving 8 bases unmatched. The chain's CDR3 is CASSDRASSYNEQFF. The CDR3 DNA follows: TGTGCCAGTAGCGACAGGGCGAGCTCCTACAATGAGCAGTTCTTC.

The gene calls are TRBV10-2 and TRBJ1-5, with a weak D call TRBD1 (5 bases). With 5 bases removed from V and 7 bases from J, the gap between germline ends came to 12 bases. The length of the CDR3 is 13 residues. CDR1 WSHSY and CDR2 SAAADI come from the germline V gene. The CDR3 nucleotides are TGCGCCAGCAGTCCAGGGTCACGGCAGCCCCAGCATTTT. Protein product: CASSPGSRQPQHF.

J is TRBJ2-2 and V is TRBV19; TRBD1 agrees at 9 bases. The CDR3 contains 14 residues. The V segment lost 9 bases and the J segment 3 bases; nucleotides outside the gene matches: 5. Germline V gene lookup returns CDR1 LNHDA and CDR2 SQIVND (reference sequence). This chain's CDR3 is CASQWTGDTGELFF. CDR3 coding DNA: TGTGCCAGCCAATGGACAGGGGACACCGGGGAGCTGTTTTTT. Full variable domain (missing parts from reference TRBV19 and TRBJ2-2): DGGITQSPKYLFRKEGQNVTLSCEQNLNHDAMYWYRQDPGQGLRLIYYSQIVNDFQKGDIAEGYSVSREKKESFPLTVTSAQKNPTAFYLCASQWTGDTGELFFGEGSRLTVL.

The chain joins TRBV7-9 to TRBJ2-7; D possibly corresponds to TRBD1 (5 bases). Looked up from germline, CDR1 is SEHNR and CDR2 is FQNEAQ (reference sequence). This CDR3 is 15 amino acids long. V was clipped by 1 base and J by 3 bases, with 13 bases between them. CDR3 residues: CASSLVLDSRYEQYF. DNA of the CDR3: TGTGCCAGCAGCTTAGTTCTTGACAGCCGCTACGAGCAGTACTTC.

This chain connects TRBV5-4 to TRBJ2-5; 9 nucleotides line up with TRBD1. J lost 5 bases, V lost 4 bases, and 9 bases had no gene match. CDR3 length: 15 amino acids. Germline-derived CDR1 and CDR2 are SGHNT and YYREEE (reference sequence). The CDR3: CASSEDRGQWETQYF. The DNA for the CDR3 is TGTGCCAGCAGCGAGGACAGGGGACAGTGGGAGACCCAGTACTTC. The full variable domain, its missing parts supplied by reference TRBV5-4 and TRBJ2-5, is ETGVTQSPTHLIKTRGQQVTLRCSSQSGHNTVSWYQQALGQGPQFIFQYYREEENGRGNFPPRFSGLQFPNYSSELNVNALELDDSALYLCASSEDRGQWETQYFGPGTRLLVL.

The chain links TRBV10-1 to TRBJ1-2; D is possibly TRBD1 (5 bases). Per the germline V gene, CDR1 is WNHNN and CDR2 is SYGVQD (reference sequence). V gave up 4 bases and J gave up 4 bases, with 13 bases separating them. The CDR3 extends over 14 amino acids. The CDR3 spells CASSVRDPIYGYTF. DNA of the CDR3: TGCGCCAGCAGTGTTCGGGACCCCATCTATGGCTACACCTTC.

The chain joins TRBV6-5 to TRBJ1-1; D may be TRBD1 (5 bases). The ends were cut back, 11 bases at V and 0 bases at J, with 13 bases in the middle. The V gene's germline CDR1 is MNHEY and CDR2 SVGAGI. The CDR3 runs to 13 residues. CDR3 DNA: TGTGCCCACGACAGAGGAATGAACACTGAAGCTTTCTTT. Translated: CAHDRGMNTEAFF.

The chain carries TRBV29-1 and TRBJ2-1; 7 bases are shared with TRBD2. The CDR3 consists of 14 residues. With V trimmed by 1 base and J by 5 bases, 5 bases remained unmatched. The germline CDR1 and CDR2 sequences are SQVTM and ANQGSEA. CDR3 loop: CSVEGLAADNEQFF. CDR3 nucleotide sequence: TGCAGCGTTGAAGGTCTAGCGGCTGACAATGAGCAGTTCTTC.

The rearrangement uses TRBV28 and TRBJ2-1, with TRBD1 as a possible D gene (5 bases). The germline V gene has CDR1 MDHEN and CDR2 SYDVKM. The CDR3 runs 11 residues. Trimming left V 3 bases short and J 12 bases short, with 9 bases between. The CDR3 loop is CASSLVGVQFF. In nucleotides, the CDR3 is TGTGCCAGCAGTTTGGTAGGGGTGCAGTTCTTC.